Below, 26 T cell receptor beta chains from the same sample are listed, as sequenced in a study of neoadjuvant anti-PD-1 for oral cavity cancer. The method was immunoSEQ multiplex PCR; TCRdb's version includes in-frame clones alone and lacks a portion of them. The table lists more than 50,000 clones, around 80% of them singletons. The sample was PBMCs, taken before nivolumab (anti-PD-1) treatment. The source is a person aged 40 to 85 with oral cavity squamous cell carcinoma.

This clone rates as medium-sized. The chain combines TRBV29-1 with TRBJ1-2; TRBD1 agrees at 9 bases. This CDR3 comprises 13 residues. Germline CDR1 reads SQVTM; CDR2 reads ANQGSEA. Trimming took 0 bases from V and 8 from J; bases not matched to a gene: 4. This CDR3 is CSVEDNRGQGYTF. The CDR3 coding sequence is TGCAGCGTTGAAGATAACAGGGGGCAAGGCTACACCTTC.

The V gene is TRBV29-1, the J gene TRBJ1-2, with 10 bases that match TRBD1. V gave up 5 bases and J gave up 1 base; unmatched junction bases: 10. CDR1 is SQVTM and CDR2 is ANQGSEA in the germline V gene. This CDR3 region has 16 residues. The CDR3 protein is CSVSKTGQGLNYGYTF. In DNA, the CDR3 is TGCAGCGTTTCCAAGACGGGACAGGGGCTTAACTATGGCTACACCTTC.

This clone showed up just once. The chain links TRBV7-9 to TRBJ1-6, with a weak D call TRBD1 (6 bases). V lost 2 bases, J lost 7 bases, and 9 bases lay in between. The germline V gene encodes CDR1 SEHNR and CDR2 FQNEAQ (reference sequence). The CDR3 contains 14 residues. CDR3 loop: CASSLQGPNSPLHF. The CDR3 region has the DNA TGTGCCAGCAGCTTACAGGGGCCAAATTCACCCCTCCACTTT.

The rearrangement links TRBV11-2 to TRBJ1-3; maybe TRBD1 (5 bases). The CDR3 consists of 16 residues. CDR1 and CDR2 (germline): SGHAT, FQNNGV. V lost 1 base to trimming and J lost 0 bases, with 10 bases between them. CDR3 in amino acids: CASSLADTVSGNTIYF. As DNA, the CDR3 is TGTGCCAGCAGCTTAGCGGACACGGTCTCTGGAAACACCATATATTTT.

V usage is TRBV10-2 and J usage is TRBJ1-5; TRBD1 is a possible D gene (6 bases). Germline V gene sequence: CDR1 WSHSY, CDR2 SAAADI. The length of the CDR3 is 17 residues. Trimming pared 6 bases from V and 0 bases from J, leaving 18 bases between. CDR3 DNA: TGCGCCAGCAGCCCCGGGGGCAGCCCCTATAGCAATCAGCCCCAGCATTTT. This codes for CASSPGGSPYSNQPQHF.

The CDR3 sequence is CASSEATRGNQPQHF. The CDR3 DNA follows: TGTGCCAGCAGTGAAGCGACGAGGGGCAATCAGCCCCAGCATTTT. The chain employs TRBV6-1 and TRBJ1-5, with no clear D. This CDR3 has 15 residues. The germline V gene encodes CDR1 MNHNS and CDR2 SASEGT. Trimming cost V 0 bases and J 2 bases, with 8 bases left between them.

The chain recombines TRBV5-4 with TRBJ1-1, with D perhaps TRBD1 (6 bases). The germline V and J ends were trimmed by 4 bases and 2 bases, with 15 bases remaining between them. The germline V gene has CDR1 SGHNT and CDR2 YYREEE (reference sequence). CDR3 size: 15 residues. Here the CDR3 DNA reads TGTGCCAGCAGCCCCTCCGGACAGATAAACACTGAAGCTTTCTTT. This encodes CASSPSGQINTEAFF.

The chain recombines TRBV6-1 with TRBJ2-2, with 10 positions matching TRBD2. The germline V gene encodes CDR1 MNHNS and CDR2 SASEGT. V was pared by 4 bases and J by 4 bases, with 9 bases of the junction left unmatched. CDR3 length equals 17 residues. The CDR3 loop is CASSAVAGGRGTGELFF. The CDR3 DNA reads as TGTGCCAGCAGTGCGGTAGCGGGGGGCCGGGGCACCGGGGAGCTGTTTTTT.

The chain recombines TRBV9 with TRBJ1-2; D gene unclear. Germline V gene data show CDR1 as SGDLS and CDR2 as YYNGEE. The CDR3 loop spans 15 amino acids. The V end lost 3 bases, the J end lost 8 bases, and 20 bases lay between the germline ends. The CDR3 is CASSGGRREVGGYTF. CDR3 DNA: TGTGCCAGCAGCGGAGGACGGCGGGAAGTGGGGGGCTACACCTTC.

J is TRBJ2-7 and V is TRBV29-1; TRBD1 matches at 12 bases. The V gene end was trimmed by 3 bases and the J gene end by 5 bases; junction bases not matched to a gene: 5. Germline V gene sequence: CDR1 SQVTM, CDR2 ANQGSEA. This CDR3 has 14 residues. CDR3: CSVDGDRGLDEQYF. The CDR3, as DNA: TGCAGCGTTGATGGGGACAGGGGGCTCGACGAGCAGTACTTC.

This clone appeared once. The chain's CDR3 is CASSYPTGGMNGYTF. The CDR3, as DNA: TGTGCCAGCAGTTATCCTACAGGGGGCATGAATGGCTACACCTTC. The J gene is TRBJ1-2, the V gene TRBV28, with 9 bases lining up with TRBD1. The length of the CDR3 is 15 residues. V was clipped by 4 bases and J by 6 bases; unmatched bases: 9. The germline CDR1 and CDR2 sequences are MDHEN and SYDVKM.

The chain recombines TRBV7-7 with TRBJ2-2, with a tentative D call TRBD1 (6 bases). The CDR3 runs to 14 residues. V was trimmed by 3 bases and J by 4 bases, leaving 9 bases between them. The germline V gene encodes CDR1 SSHAT and CDR2 FNYEAQ (reference sequence). This chain's CDR3 is CASSLRGSTGELFF. The CDR3 DNA reads as TGTGCCAGCAGCTTGAGGGGGTCCACCGGGGAGCTGTTTTTT.

The CDR3 protein is CASSEVERKVSGYTF. CDR3 DNA sequence: TGTGCCAGCAGTGAAGTGGAGAGGAAGGTTTCTGGCTACACCTTC. The chain carries TRBV2 and TRBJ1-2; D ambiguous. The CDR3 is 15 residues long. CDR1 and CDR2 (germline): SNHLY, FYNNEI. V was cut by 1 base and J by 7 bases, with 16 bases left in between.

This clone has just a few counts. V is TRBV2 and J is TRBJ2-5; D perhaps matches TRBD2 (5 bases). Germline assignment: CDR1 SNHLY and CDR2 FYNNEI. Between the trimmed V and J ends, which lost 3 bases and 3 bases, there was a span of 8 bases. This CDR3 contains 13 residues. Here the CDR3 DNA reads TGTGCCAGCAGTGAGTGGACTGAAGAGACCCAGTACTTC. Translated: CASSEWTEETQYF.

The chain is built from TRBV2 and TRBJ2-7; 8 positions agree with TRBD2. J was trimmed by 5 bases and V by 3 bases; bases with no gene match: 9. Per the germline V gene, CDR1 is SNHLY and CDR2 is FYNNEI. The CDR3 runs 15 residues. The CDR3 loop reads CASSDPAGGLHEQYF. Written as DNA, the CDR3 is TGTGCCAGCAGTGACCCTGCGGGAGGACTCCACGAGCAGTACTTC. Filled out from reference TRBV2 and TRBJ2-7, the complete variable domain reads EPEVTQTPSHQVTQMGQEVILRCVPISNHLYFYWYRQILGQKVEFLVSFYNNEISEKSEIFDDQFSVERPDGSNFTLKIRSTKLEDSAMYFCASSDPAGGLHEQYFGPGTRLTVT.

This chain connects TRBV14 to TRBJ1-6; D might be TRBD1 (5 bases). V lost 1 base to trimming and J lost 6 bases, with 10 bases between them. CDR3 length equals 15 residues. CDR1 and CDR2 (germline): SGHDN, FVKESK. CDR3 protein: CASSQAAGGNSPLHF. In DNA, the CDR3 is TGTGCCAGCAGCCAAGCGGCGGGGGGTAATTCACCCCTCCACTTT.

The chain links TRBV18 to TRBJ1-5; TRBD1 is a possible D gene (5 bases). V was clipped by 2 bases and J by 7 bases, with 15 bases between them. The CDR3 is 15 residues long. CDR1 KGHSH and CDR2 LQKENI come from the germline V gene. CDR3 region: CASSPSGTPGQPQHF. The CDR3 coding sequence is TGTGCCAGCTCACCATCCGGGACCCCGGGGCAGCCCCAGCATTTT.

The chain has TRBV28 and TRBJ1-4; no definite D call. V was cut by 7 bases and J by 0 bases, with 12 bases left in between. CDR3 size: 15 residues. The germline V gene encodes CDR1 MDHEN and CDR2 SYDVKM. This chain's CDR3 is CASTSLGSTNEKLFF. CDR3 DNA sequence: TGTGCCAGCACCTCGCTGGGCTCAACTAATGAAAAACTGTTTTTT. The variable domain in full, with the rest retrieved from reference TRBV28 and TRBJ1-4, is DVKVTQSSRYLVKRTGEKVFLECVQDMDHENMFWYRQDPGLGLRLIYFSYDVKMKEKGDIPEGYSVSREKKERFSLILESASTNQTSMYLCASTSLGSTNEKLFFGSGTQLSVL.

The chain is built from TRBV19 and TRBJ1-5, with 8 nucleotides matching TRBD1. The CDR3 is 14 residues long. The trim removed 6 bases at V and 5 bases at J, leaving 6 bases unmatched. Per germline, CDR1 LNHDA and CDR2 SQIVND (reference sequence). CDR3: CASSADRGHQPQHF. The CDR3 region has the DNA TGTGCCAGTAGCGCTGACAGGGGCCATCAGCCCCAGCATTTT.

The V and J genes are TRBV19 and TRBJ2-3; TRBD2 might be the D (5 bases). The CDR3 covers 15 residues. V was cut by 3 bases and J by 9 bases, with 19 bases left in between. CDR1 is LNHDA and CDR2 is SQIVND in the germline V gene (reference sequence). CDR3 in amino acids: CASSIWQDSGQTQYF. DNA for the CDR3: TGTGCCAGTAGTATTTGGCAGGACTCGGGCCAGACGCAGTATTTT.

The chain's CDR3 is CASSLKGLMNTEAFF. The CDR3 DNA reads as TGTGCCAGTAGCCTCAAAGGGCTCATGAACACTGAAGCTTTCTTT. The genes are TRBV19 and TRBJ1-1; D remains ambiguous. Germline-derived CDR1 and CDR2 are LNHDA and SQIVND (reference sequence). Trimming shortened V by 6 bases and J by 0 bases, and 14 bases separated the two germline ends. This CDR3 is 15 amino acids long.

The chain uses TRBV5-1 and TRBJ2-2; 9 bases match TRBD1. The CDR3 is 15 residues long. The V gene end was trimmed by 5 bases and the J gene end by 7 bases; junction bases not matched to a gene: 9. Germline V lookup: CDR1 SGHRS, CDR2 YFSETQ. The CDR3 here is CASSLTTGGNGELFF. Here the CDR3 DNA reads TGCGCCAGCAGTTTGACGACAGGGGGAAACGGGGAGCTGTTTTTT.

CDR3 residues: CASSFSSAEQFF. For the CDR3, the DNA is TGTGCCAGCAGCTTTAGTTCGGCTGAGCAGTTCTTC. The chain uses TRBV5-5 and TRBJ2-1; no definite D call. Trimming stripped 2 bases from V and 9 bases from J, with 9 bases between. The CDR3 is 12 residues long. Germline CDR1 SGHKS, CDR2 YYEKEE (reference sequence).

The chain couples TRBV7-9 to TRBJ2-3, with 10 bases aligning to TRBD2. CDR1 and CDR2 from the germline V gene are SEHNR and FQNEAQ (reference sequence). The CDR3 runs to 16 residues. J was trimmed by 8 bases and V by 6 bases; bases with no gene match: 14. CDR3 bases: TGTGCCAGCAGTCCCGTGGAGCGGGAGGGCCAACTTACGCAGTATTTT. This sequence encodes CASSPVEREGQLTQYF.

CDR3 in amino acids: CASSAQGANTEAFF. The DNA for the CDR3 is TGTGCCAGCAGTGCCCAGGGGGCGAACACTGAAGCTTTCTTT. The rearrangement uses TRBV6-1 and TRBJ1-1; 8 bases line up with TRBD1. The CDR3 consists of 14 residues. V lost 4 bases and J lost 1; bases outside the gene matches: 2. Germline V lookup: CDR1 MNHNS, CDR2 SASEGT.

This chain joins TRBV27 and TRBJ1-2; D is possibly TRBD1 (6 bases). Germline V CDR1 and CDR2: MNHEY, SMNVEV (reference sequence). V was shortened by 3 bases and J by 4 bases, with 6 bases between the two germline ends. This CDR3 contains 12 residues. CDR3 in DNA: TGTGCCAGCAGTTTCAGGGGCTATGGCTACACCTTC. Its protein is CASSFRGYGYTF.